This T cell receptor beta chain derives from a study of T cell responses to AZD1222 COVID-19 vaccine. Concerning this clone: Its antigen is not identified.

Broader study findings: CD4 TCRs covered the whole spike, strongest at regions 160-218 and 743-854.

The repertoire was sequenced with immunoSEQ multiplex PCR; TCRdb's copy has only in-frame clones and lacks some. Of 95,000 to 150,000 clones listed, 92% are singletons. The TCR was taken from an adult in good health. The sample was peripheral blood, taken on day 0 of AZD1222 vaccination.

The CDR3 here is CAWSVWDRGISGANVLTF. CDR3 DNA: TGTGCCTGGAGTGTATGGGACAGGGGCATCTCTGGGGCCAACGTCCTGACTTTC. This chain connects TRBV30 to TRBJ2-6; 10 nucleotides align to TRBD1. V shed 0 bases and J 0 bases; nucleotides not matched to a gene: 5. The germline CDR1 and CDR2 sequences are GTSNPN and SVGIG (reference sequence). CDR3 length equals 18 residues.